Sequencing of this T cell receptor beta chain was carried out in a study of cytomegalovirus exposure and HLA in healthy donors. Study in general: In an earlier analysis, 95 million to 140 million unique TCR beta sequences were found from some 200 million T cells.

Germline CDR1 SGHNT, CDR2 YENEEA. After removal of 5 bases from V and 7 bases from J, the junction contained 7 bases not matched to a gene. The length of the CDR3 is 14 residues. PCR used 60 Vbeta primers and 13 Jbeta primers. Methods used by the authors: Counted up in a later analysis, unique TCR beta chains came to some 72 million, with around 12 million shared. The table came from immunoSEQ multiplex PCR; TCRdb's copy has only in-frame clones and leaves some out. From that table come the V and J calls and clone size; the DNA was used to work out D and trimming. The sample has over 130,000 clones, over 80% seen once; the top ten hold 0.95% to 1.5%.

This sequence originates from a female donor in good health and CMV-seronegative. The V call is TRBV11-3, the J call TRBJ2-1, with 8 bases that match TRBD2. What was sequenced was PBMCs. In DNA, the CDR3 is TGTGCCAGCAGCCGAAGCGGGAGCGGGAATGAGCAGTTCTTC. Translated, it gives CASSRSGSGNEQFF.